The clone carrying this T cell receptor beta chain was recorded many times. What it binds is unknown. The data derive from a study of metastatic and nonmetastatic thyroid tumors. Study overall: Repertoires of blood and of tissue (tumor or nodule) from malignant and benign thyroid patients were compared. Study results and limitations: The study reportedly found significantly higher TCR beta diversity in malignant thyroid tumors than benign nodules, in blood and tumor.

This CDR3 has 20 residues. V shed 3 bases and J 0 bases; nucleotides not matched to a gene: 14. The germline gives CDR1 LNHDA, CDR2 SQIVND (reference sequence). Nobody among the patients had been given any treatment before thyroid surgery. MiXCR reprocessed the PCR reads for TCRdb. The profile shows tens of thousands of clones, 15% to 20% of them singletons. The chain combines TRBV19 with TRBJ1-4; 9 bases line up with TRBD1. Material for sequencing was blood. This clonotype was obtained from a male donor with papillary thyroid cancer or a benign thyroid nodule (not recorded which). Some clones in this sample may be carry-over from other donors' samples. In nucleotides, the CDR3 is TGTGCCAGTAGTATTCCAACCGGGACAGGGCGATTTGCAACTAATGAAAAACTGTTTTTT. Translating it yields CASSIPTGTGRFATNEKLFF.